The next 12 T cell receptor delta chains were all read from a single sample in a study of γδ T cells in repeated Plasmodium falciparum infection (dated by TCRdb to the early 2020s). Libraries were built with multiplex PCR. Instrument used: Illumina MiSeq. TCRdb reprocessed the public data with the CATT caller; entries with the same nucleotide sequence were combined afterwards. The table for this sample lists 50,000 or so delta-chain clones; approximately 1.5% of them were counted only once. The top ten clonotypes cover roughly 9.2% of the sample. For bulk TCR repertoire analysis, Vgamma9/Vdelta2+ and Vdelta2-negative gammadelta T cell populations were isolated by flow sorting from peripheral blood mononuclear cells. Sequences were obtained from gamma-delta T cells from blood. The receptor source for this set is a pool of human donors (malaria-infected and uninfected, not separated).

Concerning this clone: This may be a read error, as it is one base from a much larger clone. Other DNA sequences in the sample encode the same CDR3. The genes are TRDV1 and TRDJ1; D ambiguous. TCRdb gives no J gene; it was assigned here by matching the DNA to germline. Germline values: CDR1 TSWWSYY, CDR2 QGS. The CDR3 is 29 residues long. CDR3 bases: TGTGCTCTTGGGGAACTAGGCCCCCTTGAGAGTGGAACCGAAACGCCCAGTGCCCCCGCCGTCCGATATTCCGACAAACTCATCTTT. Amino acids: CALGELGPLESGTETPSAPAVRYSDKLIF.

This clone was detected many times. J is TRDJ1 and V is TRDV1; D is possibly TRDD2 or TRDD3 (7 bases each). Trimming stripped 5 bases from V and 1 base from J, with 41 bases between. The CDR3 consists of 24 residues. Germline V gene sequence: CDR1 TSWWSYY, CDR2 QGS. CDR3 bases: TGTGCTCTTGGGCCAATTGTGGGCATTTCCTACGCGTCTGACGGCGGGGGATTCACCGATAAACTCATCTTT. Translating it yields CALGPIVGISYASDGGGFTDKLIF.

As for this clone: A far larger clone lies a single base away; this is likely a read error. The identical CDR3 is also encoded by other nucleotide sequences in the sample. CDR3 loop: CALGEFLPNWGTDKLIF. The DNA for the CDR3 is TGTGCTCTTGGGGAGTTCCTTCCTAACTGGGGGACCGATAAACTCATCTTT. V usage is TRDV1 and J usage is TRDJ1; either TRDD2 or TRDD3 may fit D (8 bases each). TCRdb offers no J gene call, so here the DNA was matched to germline to obtain one. The CDR3 length is 17 residues. Germline assignment: CDR1 TSWWSYY and CDR2 QGS. V lost 3 bases and J 2 bases, leaving 19 bases between the germline ends.

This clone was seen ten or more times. In nucleotides, the CDR3 is TGTGCCTGTGACAGCCTACTGGGGGACACCGATAAACTCATCTTT. It encodes CACDSLLGDTDKLIF. The chain is built from TRDV2 and TRDJ1; 8 bases are a match to TRDD3. V lost 2 bases to trimming and J lost 0 bases; unmatched junction nucleotides: 4. The CDR3 has 15 amino acids. CDR1 is GEAIGNYY, CDR2 EKD, per germline.

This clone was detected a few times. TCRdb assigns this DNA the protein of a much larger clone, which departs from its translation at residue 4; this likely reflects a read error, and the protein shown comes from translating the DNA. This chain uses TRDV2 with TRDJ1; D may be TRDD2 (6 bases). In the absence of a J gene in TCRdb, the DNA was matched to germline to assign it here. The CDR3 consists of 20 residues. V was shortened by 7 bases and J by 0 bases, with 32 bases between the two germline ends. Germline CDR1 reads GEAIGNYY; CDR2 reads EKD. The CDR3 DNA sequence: TGTGCCTGCGAGCTCTACACTCCTTCCCGGGGACTTATTTACACCGATAAACTCATCTTT. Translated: CACELYTPSRGLIYTDKLIF.

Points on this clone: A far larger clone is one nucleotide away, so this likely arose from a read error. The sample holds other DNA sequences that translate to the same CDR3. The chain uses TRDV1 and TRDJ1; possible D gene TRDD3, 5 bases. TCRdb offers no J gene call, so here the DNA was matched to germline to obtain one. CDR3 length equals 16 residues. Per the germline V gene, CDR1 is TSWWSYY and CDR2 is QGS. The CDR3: CALGERWSSYTDKLIF. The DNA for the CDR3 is TGTGCTCTCGGGGAAAGGTGGTCCTCGTACACCGATAAACTCATCTTT.

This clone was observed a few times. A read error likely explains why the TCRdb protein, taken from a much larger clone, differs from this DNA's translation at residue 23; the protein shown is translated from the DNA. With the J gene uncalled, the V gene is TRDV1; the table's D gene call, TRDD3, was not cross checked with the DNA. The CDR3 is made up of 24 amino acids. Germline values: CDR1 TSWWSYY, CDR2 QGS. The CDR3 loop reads CALGEQGLPTLWDATGDNTDKLTF. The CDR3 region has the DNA TGTGCTCTTGGGGAACAGGGCCTTCCTACGCTCTGGGATGCTACTGGGGACAACACCGATAAACTCACCTTT.

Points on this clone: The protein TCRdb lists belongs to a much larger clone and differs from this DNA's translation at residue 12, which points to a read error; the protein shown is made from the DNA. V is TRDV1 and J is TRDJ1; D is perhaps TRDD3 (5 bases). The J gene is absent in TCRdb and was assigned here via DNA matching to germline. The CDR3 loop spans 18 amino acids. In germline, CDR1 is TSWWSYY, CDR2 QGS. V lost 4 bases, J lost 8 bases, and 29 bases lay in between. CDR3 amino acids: CALGVRGSKSGCRMKLIF. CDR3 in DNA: TGTGCTCTTGGGGTACGGGGGTCTAAGAGTGGATGTAGGATGAAACTCATCTTT.

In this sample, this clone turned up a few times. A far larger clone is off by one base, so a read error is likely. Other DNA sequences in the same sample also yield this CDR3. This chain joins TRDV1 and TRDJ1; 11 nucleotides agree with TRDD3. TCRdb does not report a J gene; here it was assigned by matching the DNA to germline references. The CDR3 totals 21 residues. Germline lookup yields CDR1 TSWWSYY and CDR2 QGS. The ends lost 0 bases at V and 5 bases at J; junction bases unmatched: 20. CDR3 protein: CALGELHPTPDGGYDPDKLIF. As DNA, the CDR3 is TGTGCTCTTGGGGAACTTCACCCTACCCCAGATGGGGGATACGACCCTGATAAACTCATCTTT.

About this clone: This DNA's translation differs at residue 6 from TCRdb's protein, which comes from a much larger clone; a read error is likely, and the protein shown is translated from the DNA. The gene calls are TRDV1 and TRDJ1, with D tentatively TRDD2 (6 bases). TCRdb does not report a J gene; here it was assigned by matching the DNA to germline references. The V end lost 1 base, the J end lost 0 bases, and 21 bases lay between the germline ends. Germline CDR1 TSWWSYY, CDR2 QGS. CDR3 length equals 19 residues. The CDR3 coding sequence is TGTGCTCTTGGGGAACGCGTCCTACCGAGTACTGTTGACACCGATAAACTCATCTTT. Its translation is CALGERVLPSTVDTDKLIF.

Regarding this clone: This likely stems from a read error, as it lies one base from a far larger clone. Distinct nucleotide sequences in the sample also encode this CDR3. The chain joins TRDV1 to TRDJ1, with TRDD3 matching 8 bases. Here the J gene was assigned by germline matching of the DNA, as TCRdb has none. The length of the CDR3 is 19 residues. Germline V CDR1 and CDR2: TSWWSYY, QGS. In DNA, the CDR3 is TGTGCTCTCGGGGAACTCGCCTGGGCTCTGGGGGACCCTCGGGATAAACTCATCTTT. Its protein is CALGELAWALGDPRDKLIF.

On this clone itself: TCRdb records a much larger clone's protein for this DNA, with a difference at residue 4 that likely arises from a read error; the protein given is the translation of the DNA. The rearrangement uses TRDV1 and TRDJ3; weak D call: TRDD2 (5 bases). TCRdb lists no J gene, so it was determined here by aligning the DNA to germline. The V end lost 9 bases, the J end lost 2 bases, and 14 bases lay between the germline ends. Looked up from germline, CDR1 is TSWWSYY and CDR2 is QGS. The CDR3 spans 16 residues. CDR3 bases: TGTGCTCTAAGCCTACGGCACACCTGGGACACCCGACAGATGTTTTTC. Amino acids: CALSLRHTWDTRQMFF.